A selection of T cell receptor beta chains follows, all from one sample in a study of blood T cell repertoires in COVID-19. Assay: immunoSEQ multiplex PCR; the TCRdb copy retains only in-frame clones and omits some. This sample has 40,000 to 50,000 clones; 90% occur once, and the top ten carry about 3.8%. Input material: peripheral blood. Source of these receptors: a human donor in a cohort sampled during active COVID-19. Both conserved end residues are part of each CDR3. Fields, in order: V gene, CDR3 protein.

>TRBV19
CASSSGGIFSYEQYF
>TRBV7-2
CASSRQSGRASETQYF
>TRBV5-1
CASRYQGGNEKLFF
>TRBV5-1
CASSLGDSNYNSPLHF
>TRBV24-1
CATSDWGLAGDGEQFF
>TRBV29-1
CSVDRSRDYGYTF
>TRBV4-1
CASSQEPFRGSGYIQYF
>TRBV5-4
CASSFALGQSYEQYF
>TRBV19
CASSTGQGNNQPQHF
>TRBV10-2
CASRGRTGWTQGEQFF
>TRBV13
CASSLGNGGYGYTF
>TRBV19
CASSIFWGRAETQYF
>TRBV5-1
CASSLAARGYGYTF
>TRBV7-9
CASRGQGVTDTQYF
>TRBV6-5
CASSYLGEAFF
>TRBV28
CASSPRGALYEQYF
>TRBV20-1
CSASVRDRGTYGYTF
>TRBV15
CATSRPSGLAGNTYEQYF
>TRBV28
CASSLGADGILSEQYF
>TRBV6-5
CASSYSDSSNQPQHF
>TRBV11-3
CASSPRTGGVGIQYF
>TRBV3-1/TRBV3-2
CASSRGQGDQYF
>TRBV6-6
CASRRSGTGTNQPQHF
>TRBV5-1
CASSFHRSPNTGELFF
>TRBV19
CASSKREGNTEAFF
>TRBV5-6
CASSAGQISNQPQHF
>TRBV9
CASSADTEQYF
>TRBV24-1
CATSETSGRAHQETQYF
>TRBV4-2
CASSQERDRHGYTF
>TRBV28
CASRTSGSNEQYF
>TRBV3-1/TRBV3-2
CASSQGGGGEQYF
>TRBV19
CASSIGAPLPAGELFF
>TRBV25-1
CASSEFRQGDTEAFF
>TRBV5-1
CASSLEGTVSYNEQFF
>TRBV5-5
CASRAQGNTEAFF
>TRBV25-1
CASSGADFYGYTF
>TRBV28
CASSYGTGNEQYF
>TRBV15
CATSRATDGYTF
>TRBV11-1
CASSLTGGLGNEQFF
>TRBV2
CASSAGQLAEQYF
>TRBV28
CASSYDRGDQPQHF
>TRBV7-2
CASSWGGMSNQPQHF
>TRBV9
CASSVDDLSSYEQYF
>TRBV4-2
CASSPGALRNNSPLHF
>TRBV7-9
CASSRTATAYEQYF
>TRBV18
CASSPPGRAGEAFF
>TRBV5-6
CASSFGGSEQYF
>TRBV10-3
CAISQTSGSTDTQYF
>TRBV5-1
CASSLGLSGVSYEQYF
>TRBV10-3
CAISTTVEQYF
>TRBV5-1
CASTLGYFESTEAFF
>TRBV2
CASTGELGGANVLTF
>TRBV11-1
CASSSRSRSSGETQYF